This entry lists 24 T cell receptor beta chains sequenced from one sample in a study of blood T cell repertoires in COVID-19. Profiling relied on immunoSEQ multiplex PCR, and the TCRdb table lists in-frame clones only, not all of them. The table records around 140,000 clones, over 75% of them present only once. The source material was peripheral blood. These receptors all stem from a man younger than 30 with COVID-19, enrolled during active disease.

J is TRBJ2-1 and V is TRBV18, with 12 bases that match TRBD2. The CDR3 is 16 amino acids. CDR1 KGHSH and CDR2 LQKENI come from the germline V gene. After removal of 4 bases from V and 3 bases from J, the junction contained 4 bases not matched to a gene. CDR3: CASSLGLAGYYNEQFF. The CDR3 DNA is TGTGCCAGCTCACTGGGACTAGCGGGCTACTACAATGAGCAGTTCTTC.

V and J are TRBV19 and TRBJ2-7; unclear D gene. Germline V lookup: CDR1 LNHDA, CDR2 SQIVND (reference sequence). V was cut by 3 bases and J by 0 bases, with 18 bases left in between. The CDR3 is 17 amino acids. CDR3 sequence reads: CASSMILVGESSYEQYF. In DNA, the CDR3 is TGTGCCAGTAGTATGATCCTTGTGGGCGAGAGCTCCTACGAGCAGTACTTC. The variable domain in full, with the rest retrieved from reference TRBV19 and TRBJ2-7, is DGGITQSPKYLFRKEGQNVTLSCEQNLNHDAMYWYRQDPGQGLRLIYYSQIVNDFQKGDIAEGYSVSREKKESFPLTVTSAQKNPTAFYLCASSMILVGESSYEQYFGPGTRLTVT.

This clone has a handful of counts. The chain uses TRBV3-1 (or the pseudogene TRBV3-2) and TRBJ1-6; D remains ambiguous. Trimming removed 5 bases at V and 5 bases at J, with 10 bases between. The CDR3 has 14 residues. The germline gives CDR1 LGHDT, CDR2 YNNKEL (reference sequence). In DNA form, the CDR3 reads TGTGCCAGCAGCTTCAGAGGGAATAATTCACCCCTCCACTTT. Its protein product is CASSFRGNNSPLHF.

The rearrangement joins TRBV28 to TRBJ2-1; 7 bases map to TRBD2. This CDR3 has 15 amino acids. The germline V gene has CDR1 MDHEN and CDR2 SYDVKM. Trimming at V came to 3 bases and at J to 5 bases, leaving 7 bases not matched to a gene. The CDR3 region is CASSFLAETNNEQFF. The DNA for the CDR3 is TGTGCCAGCAGTTTCCTAGCGGAGACGAACAATGAGCAGTTCTTC.

The V and J genes are TRBV9 and TRBJ1-2; 7 bases match TRBD1. Trimming cost V 3 bases and J 4 bases; bases outside gene matches: 6. CDR1 is SGDLS, CDR2 YYNGEE, per germline. This CDR3 is 14 amino acids long. CDR3 protein: CASSANRGSYGYTF. The DNA of the CDR3 is TGTGCCAGCAGCGCAAACAGGGGTAGCTATGGCTACACCTTC.

This clone was found once. The chain uses TRBV28 and TRBJ2-5, with a possible D match to TRBD1 (5 bases). V was trimmed by 2 bases and J by 2 bases, leaving 9 bases between them. This CDR3 is 14 amino acids long. Germline-derived CDR1 and CDR2 are MDHEN and SYDVKM. The CDR3 loop reads CASSLLDRQETQYF. CDR3 sequence (DNA): TGTGCCAGCAGTTTACTCGACAGACAAGAGACCCAGTACTTC. Full variable domain (missing parts from reference TRBV28 and TRBJ2-5): DVKVTQSSRYLVKRTGEKVFLECVQDMDHENMFWYRQDPGLGLRLIYFSYDVKMKEKGDIPEGYSVSREKKERFSLILESASTNQTSMYLCASSLLDRQETQYFGPGTRLLVL.

The V gene is TRBV5-1, the J gene TRBJ2-1; tentative D call: TRBD2 (5 bases). The CDR3 consists of 13 residues. CDR1 is SGHRS and CDR2 is YFSETQ in the germline V gene. Trimming took 3 bases from V and 12 from J, leaving 16 bases between them. CDR3 DNA: TGCGCCAGCAGCTCTGAGGAAGTCGAGGGGCAGTTCTTC. Protein product: CASSSEEVEGQFF.

The gene calls are TRBV7-8 and TRBJ2-1; no firm D call. V lost 8 bases and J 0 bases, leaving 17 bases between the germline ends. The V gene's germline CDR1 is SGHVS and CDR2 FQNEAQ. The CDR3 contains 16 residues. CDR3 residues: CASASEAPNSYNEQFF. The DNA for the CDR3 is TGTGCCAGCGCCTCCGAGGCGCCGAACTCCTACAATGAGCAGTTCTTC.

V usage is TRBV7-6 and J usage is TRBJ2-1, with 7 bases that match TRBD2. CDR3 length equals 15 residues. Germline V CDR1 and CDR2: SGHVS, FNYEAQ. The trim removed 5 bases at V and 4 bases at J, leaving 8 bases unmatched. The CDR3 DNA reads TGTGCCAGCAGCAAAACGGGACTACCTTACAATGAGCAGTTCTTC. It translates to CASSKTGLPYNEQFF.

The rearrangement uses TRBV19 and TRBJ2-7; 12 bases fit TRBD1. J lost 4 bases, V lost 6 bases, and 4 bases had no gene match. The CDR3 extends over 14 amino acids. The germline V gene encodes CDR1 LNHDA and CDR2 SQIVND (reference sequence). CDR3 protein: CASSPGQGAYEQYF. The CDR3 bases are TGTGCCAGTAGCCCGGGACAGGGGGCTTACGAGCAGTACTTC.

V gene TRBV6-2 or TRBV6-3 combines with J gene TRBJ2-1; 8 bases fit TRBD2. CDR1 and CDR2 from the germline V gene are MNHEY and SVGEGT. V gave up 4 bases and J gave up 0 bases; unmatched junction bases: 8. The CDR3 is made up of 17 amino acids. This chain's CDR3 is CASSSPLLADSYNEQFF. As DNA, the CDR3 is TGTGCCAGCAGTTCTCCCCTACTAGCGGACTCCTACAATGAGCAGTTCTTC.

The chain has TRBV7-2 and TRBJ2-2, with D perhaps matching TRBD2 (5 bases). CDR1 is SGHTA, CDR2 FQGNSA, per germline. Trimming removed 4 bases from V and 4 bases from J, with 10 bases in between. The CDR3 sequence is 14 residues long. The CDR3 DNA sequence: TGTGCCAGCAGCTGGACTCCAGGCACCGGGGAGCTGTTTTTT. The encoded protein is CASSWTPGTGELFF.

This chain links TRBV5-1 with TRBJ2-1, with 13 positions matching TRBD2. With V trimmed by 6 bases and J by 6 bases, 3 bases remained unmatched. CDR3 size: 14 residues. Looked up from germline, CDR1 is SGHRS and CDR2 is YFSETQ. This CDR3 reads CASTWTSGSNEQFF. CDR3 nucleotides: TGCGCCAGCACTTGGACTAGCGGGAGCAATGAGCAGTTCTTC.

The chain employs TRBV9 and TRBJ2-3, with D maybe TRBD1 (6 bases). V was cut by 3 bases and J by 0 bases, with 8 bases left in between. The CDR3 is made up of 14 amino acids. CDR1 and CDR2 (germline): SGDLS, YYNGEE. CDR3 coding DNA: TGTGCCAGCAGCGACAGGGTGAGCACAGATACGCAGTATTTT. Translation: CASSDRVSTDTQYF.

J is TRBJ2-3 and V is TRBV2; 7 bases are a match to TRBD1. Trimming took 6 bases from V and 2 from J; bases not matched to a gene: 11. This CDR3 is 16 amino acids long. Germline V gives CDR1 SNHLY, CDR2 FYNNEI. The CDR3 loop reads CASSIDRARTTDTQYF. CDR3 sequence (DNA): TGTGCCAGCAGCATCGACAGGGCGAGGACCACAGATACGCAGTATTTT.

This chain joins TRBV5-5 and TRBJ1-5, with 7 bases identical to TRBD1. CDR1 and CDR2 from the germline V gene are SGHKS and YYEKEE (reference sequence). Trimming cost V 6 bases and J 2 bases; bases outside gene matches: 5. This CDR3 is built from 14 residues. CDR3 sequence reads: CASTTGSGNQPQHF. DNA of the CDR3: TGTGCCAGCACGACAGGGTCTGGCAATCAGCCCCAGCATTTT.

This chain links TRBV2 with TRBJ2-1; D perhaps matches TRBD2 (7 bases). The germline gives CDR1 SNHLY, CDR2 FYNNEI. CDR3 length: 18 residues. V was clipped by 10 bases and J by 2 bases, with 27 bases between them. The DNA for the CDR3 is TGTGCCACCGGGTCACCAGGGGCTTGGGGGGGCCCCTACAATGAGCAGTTCTTC. Amino acids: CATGSPGAWGGPYNEQFF.

The rearrangement links TRBV5-6 to TRBJ2-2, with TRBD2 matching 11 bases. After removal of 2 bases from V and 7 bases from J, the junction contained 4 bases not matched to a gene. Germline values: CDR1 SGHDT, CDR2 YYEEEE. CDR3 length: 15 amino acids. The DNA for the CDR3 is TGTGCCAGCAGCTTACGACTAGCGGGATACGGGGAGCTGTTTTTT. Translating gives CASSLRLAGYGELFF.

The rearrangement links TRBV3-1 (or the pseudogene TRBV3-2) to TRBJ2-7, with TRBD2 as a possible D gene (6 bases). CDR3 size: 15 residues. V was shortened by 0 bases and J by 3 bases, with 12 bases between the two germline ends. Germline-derived CDR1 and CDR2 are LGHDT and YNNKEL (reference sequence). As DNA, the CDR3 is TGTGCCAGCAGCCAAGATCGCCTAGCGCGCTACGAGCAGTACTTC. Its translation: CASSQDRLARYEQYF.

The CDR3 loop is CASSYSGRSYEQYF. The CDR3 region has the DNA TGTGCCAGCAGTTACTCTGGGCGCTCCTACGAGCAGTACTTC. The chain recombines TRBV6-5 with TRBJ2-7; no definite D call. The germline CDR1 and CDR2 sequences are MNHEY and SVGAGI. The CDR3 contains 14 residues. Deletions cut 0 bases from V and 0 bases from J, with 6 bases between.

Comment on this clone: At one of its ends the junction is not consistent with the germline gene, which may arise from a read error. The chain couples TRBV27 to TRBJ1-4; maybe TRBD1 (6 bases). Per germline, CDR1 MNHEY and CDR2 SMNVEV (reference sequence). The CDR3 has 14 residues. This chain's CDR3 is CASRPGQRNEKLLF. CDR3 nucleotides: TGTGCCAGCCGACCAGGACAGAGAAATGAAAAACTGCTTTTT.

This clone was seen only once. The rearrangement joins TRBV29-1 to TRBJ1-5; 8 nucleotides match TRBD1. V trimming: 4 bases; J trimming: 15 bases; junction bases outside the gene matches: 8. CDR1 and CDR2 from the germline V gene are SQVTM and ANQGSEA. CDR3 length: 11 amino acids. CDR3 coding DNA: TGCAGCGTTGGAGGGGTCGACAGGGGGCATTTT. Residues: CSVGGVDRGHF.

The chain has TRBV27 and TRBJ1-3; D is unclear. The V gene's germline CDR1 is MNHEY and CDR2 SMNVEV (reference sequence). The CDR3 is 13 amino acids. V was shortened by 5 bases and J by 0 bases, with 5 bases between the two germline ends. CDR3 sequence reads: CASSQSSGNTIYF. The DNA for the CDR3 is TGTGCCAGCAGTCAATCCTCTGGAAACACCATATATTTT.

V and J are TRBV3-1 (or the pseudogene TRBV3-2) and TRBJ2-1; D might be TRBD2 (6 bases). Trimming removed 2 bases at V and 4 bases at J, with 15 bases between. Germline V gene sequence: CDR1 LGHDT, CDR2 YNNKEL (reference sequence). CDR3 size: 16 residues. The CDR3 sequence: CASSQFPGLDYNEQFF. The CDR3 DNA sequence: TGTGCCAGCAGCCAATTTCCGGGACTGGATTACAATGAGCAGTTCTTC.